This TCR beta chain was found in a study of shared clonotypes between healthy human individuals. Study-wide results and caveats: Tissue TCR repertoires likely differ from these blood-only repertoires. Clonotype sharing among donors was expected to depend on sequencing depth.

In the original workflow: Junction-only immunoSEQ sequences carried no quality scores, so filtering differed. Clones were read by immunoSEQ multiplex PCR, and TCRdb kept only the in-frame ones, dropping some. That table supplies the V and J calls and clone size; D and trimming were determined from the DNA. The profile shows about 680,000 clones, approximately 90% of them singletons. CDR1 LGHNA and CDR2 YSLEER come from the germline V gene. With V trimmed by 4 bases and J by 2 bases, 8 bases remained unmatched. This CDR3 is built from 15 residues. As regards this clone: No antigen is known for it.

CD8 cells classed as naive were CD45RO-negative and positively selected for CCR7, excluding terminally differentiated effector memory CD45RA+ cells. The source material was naive CD8+ T cells sorted from blood. This chain joins TRBV4-3 and TRBJ2-7; 7 bases are a match to TRBD1. This TCR was sampled from a man aged 25 to 45 in good health. The CDR3 DNA reads TGCGCCAGCAGCCCCGACAGGGTACCCGCCTACGAGCAGTACTTC. Translating gives CASSPDRVPAYEQYF.